The next 13 T cell receptor beta chains were all read from a single sample in a study of Tregs in tolerant kidney transplant recipients. Repertoires were generated with immunoSEQ multiplex PCR, while TCRdb's copy carries only in-frame clones and drops some. The sample includes about 120,000 clones, 92% seen only once; the top ten take roughly 0.63%. The sequencing input was CD4+ T cells from blood. These receptors all stem from a human donor in good health.

This clone came up once. This chain links TRBV6-6 with TRBJ1-3; D unclear. The CDR3 has 15 residues. Germline CDR1 is MNHNY and CDR2 is SVGAGI (reference sequence). V lost 0 bases and J lost 4, with 10 bases in between. The CDR3 region is CASSYSRLGGNTIYF. In nucleotides, the CDR3 is TGTGCCAGCAGTTACTCAAGGCTGGGAGGAAACACCATATATTTT.

This chain connects TRBV30 to TRBJ2-7; 9 nucleotides line up with TRBD2. This CDR3 has 13 residues. After removal of 4 bases from V and 3 bases from J, the junction contained 4 bases not matched to a gene. CDR1 and CDR2 (germline): GTSNPN, SVGIG (reference sequence). The CDR3 nucleotides are TGTGCCTGGACCGTAGCGGGAGACTACGAGCAGTACTTC. Protein product: CAWTVAGDYEQYF. The full variable domain, with the rest looked up from reference TRBV30 and TRBJ2-7, is SQTIHQWPATLVQPVGSPLSLECTVEGTSNPNLYWYRQAAGRGLQLLFYSVGIGQISSEVPQNLSASRPQDRQFILSSKKLLLSDSGFYLCAWTVAGDYEQYFGPGTRLTVT.

The gene calls are TRBV15 and TRBJ1-3; no definite D call. The germline V gene encodes CDR1 LNHNV and CDR2 YYDKDF (reference sequence). V lost 0 bases, J lost 3 bases, and 12 bases lay in between. CDR3 length equals 16 residues. CDR3 residues: CATSRDFGVDGNTIYF. The CDR3 bases are TGTGCCACCAGCAGAGATTTTGGGGTGGATGGAAACACCATATATTTT.

The chain combines TRBV11-2 with TRBJ2-7; weak D call: TRBD2 (6 bases). The CDR3 consists of 15 residues. Per the germline V gene, CDR1 is SGHAT and CDR2 is FQNNGV. V was clipped by 1 base and J by 3 bases, with 13 bases between them. Here the CDR3 reads CASSLGERVSYEQYF. In nucleotides, the CDR3 is TGTGCCAGCAGCTTAGGGGAGCGGGTGAGCTACGAGCAGTACTTC.

The V and J genes are TRBV30 and TRBJ1-3; D gene ambiguous. The germline CDR1 and CDR2 sequences are GTSNPN and SVGIG (reference sequence). The germline V and J ends were trimmed by 0 bases and 2 bases, with 11 bases remaining between them. The length of the CDR3 is 15 residues. CDR3: CAWSVKARPGNTIYF. The DNA for the CDR3 is TGTGCCTGGAGTGTAAAAGCCCGCCCTGGAAACACCATATATTTT.

The V gene is TRBV4-1, the J gene TRBJ2-1; 10 bases agree with TRBD1. J was trimmed by 0 bases and V by 4 bases; bases with no gene match: 9. The CDR3 runs 18 residues. Germline CDR1 reads MGHRA; CDR2 reads YSYEKL. CDR3 in DNA: TGCGCCAGCAGCCCCCGGGACAGGGGTTGGAGCTCCTACAATGAGCAGTTCTTC. Protein product: CASSPRDRGWSSYNEQFF.

The chain combines TRBV7-2 with TRBJ2-1, with 9 nucleotides matching TRBD2. Germline assignment: CDR1 SGHTA and CDR2 FQGNSA. V trimming: 4 bases; J trimming: 3 bases; junction bases outside the gene matches: 4. CDR3 length: 15 amino acids. The CDR3 protein is CASSYASGVYNEQFF. The CDR3 DNA follows: TGTGCCAGCAGCTACGCTAGCGGGGTCTACAATGAGCAGTTCTTC.

The chain recombines TRBV27 with TRBJ2-1; a possible D gene is TRBD1 (6 bases). V shed 0 bases and J shed 2 bases, with 17 bases lying between them. The CDR3 is 18 residues long. Per the germline V gene, CDR1 is MNHEY and CDR2 is SMNVEV (reference sequence). CDR3 region: CASSLSIRTVSPYNEQFF. CDR3 in DNA: TGTGCCAGCAGTTTATCGATTAGGACAGTCTCTCCCTACAATGAGCAGTTCTTC.

This chain's CDR3 is CASSPGTFEGSGNTIYF. CDR3 DNA: TGCGCCAGCAGTCCCGGGACCTTTGAGGGGTCTGGAAACACCATATATTTT. This chain uses TRBV10-2 with TRBJ1-3, with a possible D match to TRBD1 (5 bases). Trimming removed 5 bases at V and 1 base at J, with 18 bases between. This CDR3 spans 17 amino acids. The germline V gene encodes CDR1 WSHSY and CDR2 SAAADI.

The V call is TRBV9, the J call TRBJ2-3; 8 bases are shared with TRBD2. The V gene end was trimmed by 3 bases and the J gene end by 7 bases; junction bases not matched to a gene: 10. The CDR3 length is 15 residues. Looked up from germline, CDR1 is SGDLS and CDR2 is YYNGEE. The CDR3 sequence is CASSEGLAGYYTQYF. The CDR3 nucleotides read TGTGCCAGCAGCGAGGGCTTAGCGGGGTATTATACGCAGTATTTT.

The gene calls are TRBV19 and TRBJ2-3, with 9 bases lining up with TRBD2. V shed 7 bases, J shed 5 bases, and the junction held 16 bases outside the gene matches. CDR1 LNHDA and CDR2 SQIVND come from the germline V gene (reference sequence). This CDR3 contains 17 residues. Here the CDR3 reads CASTPLWVPSGIDTQYF. CDR3 sequence (DNA): TGTGCCAGTACCCCCCTATGGGTACCTAGCGGGATAGATACGCAGTATTTT.

The rearrangement uses TRBV6-5 and TRBJ2-7; weak D call: TRBD1 (5 bases). The CDR3 contains 14 residues. The germline CDR1 and CDR2 sequences are MNHEY and SVGAGI. Trimming shortened V by 2 bases and J by 3 bases, and 11 bases separated the two germline ends. The CDR3: CASSYDSSSYEQYF. As DNA, the CDR3 is TGTGCCAGCAGTTACGACAGCAGCAGCTACGAGCAGTACTTC.

The chain joins TRBV7-9 to TRBJ2-7; D is ambiguous. Germline V gives CDR1 SEHNR, CDR2 FQNEAQ (reference sequence). CDR3 length: 16 amino acids. V lost 3 bases to trimming and J lost 1 base, with 16 bases between them. CDR3 bases: TGTGCCAGCAGCTTGGGTCCGGACCGATTATCCTACGAGCAGTACTTC. Its translation: CASSLGPDRLSYEQYF. Combining the CDR3 with reference TRBV7-9 and TRBJ2-7 gives the whole variable domain DTGVSQNPRHKITKRGQNVTFRCDPISEHNRLYWYRQTLGQGPEFLTYFQNEAQLEKSRLLSDRFSAERPKGSFSTLEIQRTEQGDSAMYLCASSLGPDRLSYEQYFGPGTRLTVT.